The 26 T cell receptor beta chains below come from one sample, sequenced in a study of blood T cell repertoires in COVID-19 (dated by TCRdb to 2020 to 2022). Libraries came from the immunoSEQ multiplex PCR assay. Held by TCRdb, this immuneACCESS table contains in-frame sequences only and omits some clones. Under half of the omission traces to an unresolved V gene where checked; the cause of the rest is unknown. The sample yields 70,000 to 95,000 clones; roughly 91% were counted once. In total, the top ten clones hold approximately 14% of the sample. Sequencing input: peripheral blood. These receptors were collected from a man between 65 and 85 years old with active or convalescent COVID-19.

This clone showed up just once. The V call is TRBV29-1, the J call TRBJ2-1, with 10 positions matching TRBD1. With V trimmed by 8 bases and J by 2 bases, 6 bases remained unmatched. Germline values: CDR1 SQVTM, CDR2 ANQGSEA. The CDR3 runs 14 residues. CDR3 region: CSTRDRGTYNEQFF. The CDR3 DNA reads TGCAGCACGCGGGACAGGGGTACCTACAATGAGCAGTTCTTC.

The table lists this clone with a count of one. The V call is TRBV5-6, the J call TRBJ2-1, with 7 bases lining up with TRBD2. Germline CDR1 and CDR2: SGHDT and YYEEEE. V lost 3 bases to trimming and J lost 5 bases; unmatched junction nucleotides: 20. The CDR3 runs to 19 residues. CDR3 sequence (DNA): TGTGCCAGCAGCTGGAGGGCATCCGGGAGGCGCGGAGGGAACAATGAGCAGTTCTTC. Amino acids: CASSWRASGRRGGNNEQFF.

The chain carries TRBV18 and TRBJ1-5; TRBD1 agrees at 9 bases. V lost 1 base to trimming and J lost 6 bases; unmatched junction nucleotides: 4. The CDR3 runs to 15 residues. Germline V gene lookup returns CDR1 KGHSH and CDR2 LQKENI. This CDR3 reads CASSPQGQGGQPQHF. The CDR3 coding sequence is TGTGCCAGCTCACCACAGGGACAGGGAGGTCAGCCCCAGCATTTT. The full variable domain, completed using reference TRBV18 and TRBJ1-5, is NAGVMQNPRHLVRRRGQEARLRCSPMKGHSHVYWYRQLPEEGLKFMVYLQKENIIDESGMPKERFSAEFPKEGPSILRIQQVVRGDSAAYFCASSPQGQGGQPQHFGDGTRLSIL.

The V and J genes are TRBV24-1 and TRBJ2-7; D perhaps matches TRBD1 (6 bases). Trimming stripped 0 bases from V and 2 bases from J, with 10 bases between. The germline CDR1 and CDR2 sequences are KGHDR and SFDVKD. The length of the CDR3 is 15 residues. The CDR3 sequence: CATSDLMDRTYEQYF. CDR3 nucleotide sequence: TGTGCCACCAGTGATTTGATGGACAGAACCTACGAGCAGTACTTC.

The CDR3 DNA follows: TGTGCCAGCAGCGTAGCTACGACTAGCGGGACCGGGGAGCTGTTTTTT. Translating gives CASSVATTSGTGELFF. The chain uses TRBV9 and TRBJ2-2; the match to TRBD2 covers 10 bases. CDR1 and CDR2 (germline): SGDLS, YYNGEE. The trim removed 0 bases at V and 5 bases at J, leaving 4 bases unmatched. There are 16 residues in the CDR3.

The chain employs TRBV5-4 and TRBJ1-2; D may be TRBD1 (6 bases). Germline values: CDR1 SGHNT, CDR2 YYREEE (reference sequence). The length of the CDR3 is 15 residues. Between the trimmed V and J ends, which lost 6 bases and 1 base, there was a span of 16 bases. As DNA, the CDR3 is TGTGCCAGCACCCTGACAGGAGACCTTAACTATGGCTACACCTTC. This sequence encodes CASTLTGDLNYGYTF.

The rearrangement links TRBV29-1 to TRBJ2-3; 7 positions match TRBD1. CDR1 is SQVTM and CDR2 is ANQGSEA in the germline V gene. The CDR3 is 15 amino acids. Germline trimming cut 2 bases from V and 3 bases from J; bases unmatched to any gene: 8. DNA of the CDR3: TGCAGCGTTGAACGAGTGACAGGGCTAACAGATACGCAGTATTTT. Translation: CSVERVTGLTDTQYF.

V is TRBV6-6 and J is TRBJ1-1; perhaps TRBD1 as D (6 bases). The ends were cut back, 3 bases at V and 1 base at J, with 15 bases in the middle. Germline V CDR1 and CDR2: MNHNY, SVGAGI (reference sequence). This CDR3 region has 16 residues. The CDR3 is CASSYPRLTGNTEAFF. The CDR3 coding sequence is TGTGCCAGCAGTTATCCACGCCTGACAGGGAACACTGAAGCTTTCTTT.

There are a few counts of this clone. The chain is built from TRBV28 and TRBJ1-5, with TRBD1 as a possible D gene (5 bases). V lost 7 bases and J lost 2, with 12 bases in between. CDR1 and CDR2 (germline): MDHEN, SYDVKM. This CDR3 has 14 residues. CDR3 sequence reads: CASTPGAGNQPQHF. The CDR3 DNA reads as TGTGCCAGCACCCCTGGGGCGGGCAATCAGCCCCAGCATTTT.

The V gene is TRBV27, the J gene TRBJ2-1, with 11 positions matching TRBD1. Trimming took 2 bases from V and 9 from J; bases not matched to a gene: 6. CDR3 length: 15 amino acids. CDR1 and CDR2 from the germline V gene are MNHEY and SMNVEV (reference sequence). As DNA, the CDR3 is TGTGCCAGCAGTTTAAAGGGACAGGGGGACGGTGAGCAGTTCTTC. It is translated as CASSLKGQGDGEQFF.

The chain links TRBV6-1 to TRBJ1-2; TRBD1 is a possible D gene (5 bases). Trimming shortened V by 0 bases and J by 2 bases, and 10 bases separated the two germline ends. The CDR3 covers 15 residues. Germline V gives CDR1 MNHNS, CDR2 SASEGT. DNA of the CDR3: TGTGCCAGCAGTGAAGCGCAGGGCTTAAACTATGGCTACACCTTC. It translates to CASSEAQGLNYGYTF.

The chain recombines TRBV25-1 with TRBJ2-5; D call uncertain. Trimming removed 5 bases from V and 5 bases from J, with 3 bases in between. CDR3 length: 10 amino acids. Germline V gene lookup returns CDR1 MGHDK and CDR2 SYGVNS. In nucleotides, the CDR3 is TGTGCCAGCAGTCGGGAGACCCAGTACTTC. Residues: CASSRETQYF.

V and J are TRBV2 and TRBJ1-5; weak D call: TRBD1 (5 bases). Looked up from germline, CDR1 is SNHLY and CDR2 is FYNNEI. The V end was cut by 6 bases, the J end by 3 bases, with 12 bases between. The CDR3 runs to 14 residues. Written as DNA, the CDR3 is TGTGCCAGCAGCCCGGGGGGAAACAATCAGCCCCAGCATTTT. This gives the protein CASSPGGNNQPQHF. Based on the CDR3 plus reference TRBV2 and TRBJ1-5, the full variable domain is EPEVTQTPSHQVTQMGQEVILRCVPISNHLYFYWYRQILGQKVEFLVSFYNNEISEKSEIFDDQFSVERPDGSNFTLKIRSTKLEDSAMYFCASSPGGNNQPQHFGDGTRLSIL.

The genes are TRBV19 and TRBJ1-2, with D tentatively TRBD1 (5 bases). This CDR3 has 13 residues. The germline CDR1 and CDR2 sequences are LNHDA and SQIVND (reference sequence). V lost 10 bases, J lost 4 bases, and 16 bases lay in between. Here the CDR3 reads CATQSTVGYGYTF. For the CDR3, the DNA is TGTGCCACACAATCGACAGTCGGCTATGGCTACACCTTC.

This chain joins TRBV5-1 and TRBJ2-1; TRBD2 matches at 9 bases. Unmatched junction bases numbered 4, after V lost 0 bases and J lost 6 bases. CDR1 SGHRS and CDR2 YFSETQ come from the germline V gene. The CDR3 consists of 15 residues. Here the CDR3 reads CASSLGAGGGNEQFF. Here the CDR3 DNA reads TGCGCCAGCAGCTTGGGAGCGGGAGGCGGCAATGAGCAGTTCTTC.

This sequence joins TRBV24-1 and TRBJ1-5; tentative D call: TRBD1 (5 bases). The CDR3 is made up of 15 amino acids. Trimming left V 5 bases short and J 3 bases short, with 13 bases between. From germline, CDR1 is KGHDR and CDR2 SFDVKD. The CDR3 loop reads CATSGGDGVNQPQHF. The CDR3, as DNA: TGTGCCACCAGTGGGGGGGACGGGGTCAATCAGCCCCAGCATTTT.

V usage is TRBV7-9 and J usage is TRBJ1-3; D might be TRBD1 (6 bases). The CDR3 is 16 residues long. Trimming shortened V by 7 bases and J by 1 base, and 17 bases separated the two germline ends. Germline loops: CDR1 SEHNR, CDR2 FQNEAQ (reference sequence). The CDR3 protein is CASTKQIGTSGNTIYF. DNA of the CDR3: TGTGCCAGCACCAAACAGATAGGGACATCTGGAAACACCATATATTTT. Drawing the rest from reference TRBV7-9 and TRBJ1-3, the complete variable domain is DTGVSQNPRHKITKRGQNVTFRCDPISEHNRLYWYRQTLGQGPEFLTYFQNEAQLEKSRLLSDRFSAERPKGSFSTLEIQRTEQGDSAMYLCASTKQIGTSGNTIYFGEGSWLTVV.

This clone appeared once. This sequence joins TRBV2 and TRBJ2-4, with a tentative D call TRBD1 (5 bases). The V gene's germline CDR1 is SNHLY and CDR2 FYNNEI. V was cut by 0 bases and J by 3 bases, with 15 bases left in between. The CDR3 totals 17 residues. DNA of the CDR3: TGTGCCAGCAGTGAAGCTAACAGGCGCCAGGGCAAAAACATTCAGTACTTC. It specifies CASSEANRRQGKNIQYF.

The chain is built from TRBV3-1 (or the pseudogene TRBV3-2) and TRBJ2-7; D perhaps matches TRBD1 (6 bases). Germline values: CDR1 LGHDT, CDR2 YNNKEL (reference sequence). The CDR3 contains 14 residues. Trimming pared 4 bases from V and 0 bases from J, leaving 10 bases between. CDR3: CASSLTGSSYEQYF. The CDR3 DNA is TGTGCCAGCAGCCTAACAGGGAGCTCCTACGAGCAGTACTTC.

The chain carries TRBV5-1 and TRBJ1-1; possible D gene TRBD1, 5 bases. V gave up 4 bases and J gave up 1 base, with 11 bases separating them. The CDR3 totals 14 residues. Germline V CDR1 and CDR2: SGHRS, YFSETQ. CDR3 sequence (DNA): TGCGCCAGCAGCGATCCTGGGGCGAACACTGAAGCTTTCTTT. This sequence encodes CASSDPGANTEAFF.

The chain combines TRBV27 with TRBJ1-2, with 9 bases that match TRBD1. The CDR3 length is 15 residues. Germline trimming cut 5 bases from V and 8 bases from J; bases unmatched to any gene: 12. Germline CDR1 MNHEY, CDR2 SMNVEV (reference sequence). The CDR3 reads CASSLTPGTGTGYTF. CDR3 in DNA: TGTGCCAGCAGTCTGACCCCCGGGACAGGGACCGGCTACACCTTC.

This chain links TRBV15 with TRBJ2-3, with D maybe TRBD1 (6 bases). Germline assignment: CDR1 LNHNV and CDR2 YYDKDF (reference sequence). V was trimmed by 5 bases and J by 2 bases, leaving 11 bases between them. This CDR3 comprises 14 residues. As DNA, the CDR3 is TGTGCCACCAGCGAACGGGACATCACAGATACGCAGTATTTT. Its protein is CATSERDITDTQYF.

J is TRBJ2-7 and V is TRBV3-1 (or the pseudogene TRBV3-2); TRBD2 agrees at 15 bases. The V gene's germline CDR1 is LGHDT and CDR2 YNNKEL (reference sequence). J lost 0 bases, V lost 5 bases, and 11 bases had no gene match. The CDR3 length is 19 residues. CDR3 sequence reads: CASSFSGTSGRWSSYEQYF. The CDR3 region has the DNA TGTGCCAGCAGCTTCTCCGGGACTAGCGGGAGGTGGAGCTCCTACGAGCAGTACTTC.

The chain is built from TRBV7-9 and TRBJ1-5; D is perhaps TRBD1 (6 bases). Germline V gene lookup returns CDR1 SEHNR and CDR2 FQNEAQ (reference sequence). The germline V and J ends were trimmed by 3 bases and 4 bases, with 10 bases remaining between them. The CDR3 length is 14 residues. CDR3 region: CASSFLDSNQPQHF. The CDR3 DNA reads TGTGCCAGCAGCTTTTTGGACAGTAATCAGCCCCAGCATTTT.

A note on this clone: At one end, the junction sequence differs from germline, possibly due to a read error. The chain recombines TRBV3-1 (or the pseudogene TRBV3-2) with TRBJ1-4; D perhaps matches TRBD1 (6 bases). The CDR3 length is 15 residues. CDR1 is LGHDT, CDR2 YNNKEL, per germline (reference sequence). CDR3 coding DNA: TGTGCCGGCAGCCGGACGGGACACATTAATGAAAAACTGTTTTTT. It specifies CAGSRTGHINEKLFF.

Here the CDR3 DNA reads TGTGCCAGCAGCTTAGGGCCCCCGGGACTAGCGGGTACCTACGAGCAGTACTTC. Translated, it gives CASSLGPPGLAGTYEQYF. The chain couples TRBV7-3 to TRBJ2-7; 12 nucleotides align to TRBD2. Trimming took 2 bases from V and 2 from J; bases not matched to a gene: 10. The CDR3 loop spans 18 amino acids. Germline lookup yields CDR1 SGHTA and CDR2 FQGTGA.